This T cell receptor beta chain derives from a study of blood T cell repertoires in COVID-19. Sequencing was performed with immunoSEQ multiplex PCR; in TCRdb, only in-frame clones are kept and a portion is missing. The profile shows around 180,000 clones, over 75% of them singletons. CDR1 is MNHEY and CDR2 is SVGAGI in the germline V gene. The CDR3 is 12 residues long. The ends were cut back, 11 bases at V and 7 bases at J, with 17 bases in the middle. The sequenced sample consisted of peripheral blood. The TCR originated in a man in his 60s with acute or convalescent COVID-19. This chain connects TRBV6-5 to TRBJ1-1, with D maybe TRBD1 (5 bases). CDR3 sequence (DNA): TGTGCCGCCCAGGGCAGGACAATTGAAGCTTTCTTT. As protein: CAAQGRTIEAFF.